This T cell receptor (beta chain) is drawn from a study of blood T cell repertoires in COVID-19. The CDR3 runs to 15 residues. From germline, CDR1 is MNHEY and CDR2 SMNVEV (reference sequence). The V gene lost 5 bases and the J gene lost 0 bases, with 11 bases spanning the gap. Produced via immunoSEQ multiplex PCR; TCRdb's table is partial and in-frame only. The sample includes hundreds of thousands of clones, about 80% of them seen just once. The clonotype originates from a man aged 30-40 years with acute COVID-19. The chain has TRBV27 and TRBJ2-1; unclear D gene. What was sequenced was PBMCs or T cells enriched from blood (not recorded which). The CDR3 coding sequence is TGTGCCAGCAGTCCCGACATGAGCTCCTACAATGAGCAGTTCTTC. This encodes CASSPDMSSYNEQFF.